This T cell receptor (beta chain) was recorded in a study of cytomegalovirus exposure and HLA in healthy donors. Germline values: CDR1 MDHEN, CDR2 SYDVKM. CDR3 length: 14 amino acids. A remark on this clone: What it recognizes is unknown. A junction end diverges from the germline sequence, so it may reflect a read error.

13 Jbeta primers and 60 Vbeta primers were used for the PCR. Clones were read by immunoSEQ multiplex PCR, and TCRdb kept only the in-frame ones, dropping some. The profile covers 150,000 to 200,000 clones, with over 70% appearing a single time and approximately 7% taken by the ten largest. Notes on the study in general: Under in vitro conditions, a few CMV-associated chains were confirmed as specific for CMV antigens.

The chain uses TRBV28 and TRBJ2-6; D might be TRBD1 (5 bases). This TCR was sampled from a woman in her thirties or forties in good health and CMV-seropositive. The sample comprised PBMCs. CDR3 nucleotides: TGTGCCAGCAGTTCGTCTGGTGGGGCCAACGGCCTGACTTTC. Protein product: CASSSSGGANGLTF.